These 2 T cell receptor beta chains came from one sample sequenced in a study of vaccination and CD4 T cells after COVID-19. The sample's treatment: approximately 11-day PBMC culture with coronavirus spike peptide pools or control peptides (ViraFEST assay). Researchers used the Oncomine TCR Beta short-read assay to sequence DNA from cultured CD4+ T cells. TCRdb re-derived calls from the PCR reads in MiXCR, one entry per CDR3 protein. The sample carries 10,000 to 15,000 distinct CDR3 sequences, around 47% recorded once. These receptors have no identified antigens. Sequencing used CD4+ T cells from blood, cultured in vitro. These receptors were collected from a human donor who had recovered from COVID-19.

This clonotype was detected only a few times. V and J are TRBV19 and TRBJ2-7, with a weak D call TRBD2 (7 bases). V lost 3 bases to trimming and J lost 1 base, with 13 bases between them. Germline CDR1 and CDR2: LNHDA and SQIVND (reference sequence). The CDR3 is 15 amino acids. As DNA, the CDR3 is TGTGCCAGTAGTATTCGGGGGGCGGGGTCCTACGAGCAGTACTTC. This codes for CASSIRGAGSYEQYF.

This clonotype was counted only a few times. The gene calls are TRBV6-1 and TRBJ2-3; D is possibly TRBD1 or TRBD2 (5 bases each). The CDR3 length is 15 residues. Trimming removed 6 bases at V and 2 bases at J, with 15 bases between. Germline V gene sequence: CDR1 MNHNS, CDR2 SASEGT. CDR3 amino acids: CASSGDGRITDTQYF. The CDR3 region has the DNA TGTGCCAGCAGCGGGGACGGAAGGATCACAGATACGCAGTATTTT.